The 18 T cell receptor beta chains below come from one sample, sequenced in a study of blood T cell repertoires in COVID-19. Sequencing used immunoSEQ multiplex PCR; TCRdb keeps in-frame clones, though not all of them. The sample lists about 240,000 clones, roughly 85% occurring once. The sample taken for sequencing was peripheral blood. Every receptor here comes from a woman aged 18-29 years with acute or convalescent COVID-19.

This sequence joins TRBV4-2 and TRBJ2-3; no clear D gene. V lost 3 bases to trimming and J lost 7 bases, with 8 bases between them. CDR1 is LGHNA, CDR2 YNFKEQ, per germline. CDR3 length: 12 amino acids. The chain's CDR3 is CASSHEQNTQYF. The CDR3 bases are TGTGCCAGCAGCCATGAACAGAATACGCAGTATTTT.

The chain recombines TRBV6-2 or TRBV6-3 with TRBJ2-5; 7 bases are a match to TRBD1. V lost 5 bases to trimming and J lost 8 bases; unmatched junction nucleotides: 8. The length of the CDR3 is 13 residues. Germline CDR1 reads MNHEY; CDR2 reads SVGEGT. This CDR3 is CASSKVDRYTQYF. DNA for the CDR3: TGTGCCAGCAGTAAGGTGGACAGGTACACCCAGTACTTC.

This chain's CDR3 is CASSLAIGRGNQPQHF. The CDR3 nucleotides are TGTGCCAGCAGCTTGGCCATTGGGAGGGGCAATCAGCCCCAGCATTTT. This chain joins TRBV5-8 and TRBJ1-5, with D uncertain. Germline V gene data show CDR1 as SGHTS and CDR2 as YDEGEE. The CDR3 consists of 16 residues. V lost 0 bases to trimming and J lost 2 bases, with 12 bases between them.

The chain uses TRBV30 and TRBJ2-3; 11 nucleotides align to TRBD1. The ends lost 5 bases at V and 5 bases at J; junction bases unmatched: 6. This CDR3 spans 14 amino acids. Germline CDR1 reads GTSNPN; CDR2 reads SVGIG (reference sequence). CDR3 protein: CAWDRGTGGDTQYF. CDR3 nucleotide sequence: TGTGCCTGGGACCGCGGGACAGGGGGAGATACGCAGTATTTT.

This clone was seen only a few times. The CDR3: CASTQRRSSYNEQFF. Here the CDR3 DNA reads TGTGCCAGTACCCAGAGACGGAGCTCCTACAATGAGCAGTTCTTC. V gene TRBV19 combines with J gene TRBJ2-1; the D is unclear. The CDR3 runs to 15 residues. Trimming removed 7 bases from V and 0 bases from J, with 13 bases in between. Germline loops: CDR1 LNHDA, CDR2 SQIVND (reference sequence).

This chain joins TRBV5-1 and TRBJ2-3, with a tentative D call TRBD2 (5 bases). The CDR3 is 16 residues long. Germline CDR1 reads SGHRS; CDR2 reads YFSETQ. Trimming left V 3 bases short and J 0 bases short, with 14 bases between. CDR3 coding DNA: TGCGCCAGCAGCTCTAGGACGGGAACTAGCACAGATACGCAGTATTTT. Its protein product is CASSSRTGTSTDTQYF.

This clone has a single count. The gene calls are TRBV7-8 and TRBJ1-1; no reliable D call. Germline-derived CDR1 and CDR2 are SGHVS and FQNEAQ. The CDR3 totals 15 residues. Trimming removed 2 bases at V and 0 bases at J, with 10 bases between. CDR3 loop: CASSLRRFMNTEAFF. As DNA, the CDR3 is TGTGCCAGCAGCTTACGCAGGTTCATGAACACTGAAGCTTTCTTT.

The V call is TRBV18, the J call TRBJ1-4; D is unresolved. V lost 3 bases, J lost 1 base, and 3 bases lay in between. In germline, CDR1 is KGHSH, CDR2 LQKENI. The CDR3 length is 13 residues. The CDR3 is CASSPGTNEKLFF. CDR3 DNA: TGTGCCAGCTCACCCGGAACTAATGAAAAACTGTTTTTT.

The chain couples TRBV12-3 or TRBV12-4 to TRBJ1-1; D perhaps matches TRBD1 (6 bases). Trimming left V 6 bases short and J 10 bases short, with 15 bases between. The length of the CDR3 is 12 residues. The chain's CDR3 is CASSRGRGGAFF. The CDR3 DNA reads TGTGCCAGCAGCAGGGGTCGGGGTGGAGCTTTCTTT.

The rearrangement uses TRBV4-2 and TRBJ2-3; 8 positions agree with TRBD2. V lost 1 base and J lost 2; bases outside the gene matches: 11. Germline CDR1 LGHNA, CDR2 YNFKEQ. The CDR3 has 18 amino acids. The CDR3 loop reads CASSQGGVAGPITDTQYF. The CDR3 DNA reads TGTGCCAGCAGCCAAGGAGGGGTAGCGGGACCAATCACAGATACGCAGTATTTT.

The rearrangement uses TRBV4-3 and TRBJ2-7, with TRBD2 as a possible D gene (7 bases). CDR3 size: 16 residues. Trimming left V 0 bases short and J 2 bases short, with 14 bases between. CDR1 is LGHNA, CDR2 YSLEER, per germline. The CDR3 spells CASSQDRGGTPYEQYF. The CDR3 region has the DNA TGCGCCAGCAGCCAAGATAGGGGGGGGACGCCCTACGAGCAGTACTTC.

The chain is built from TRBV28 and TRBJ1-2; 7 nucleotides agree with TRBD1. Losses at the gene ends were 2 bases for V and 14 bases for J; bases not matched to a gene: 14. The CDR3 is 14 residues long. Germline assignment: CDR1 MDHEN and CDR2 SYDVKM. CDR3 nucleotide sequence: TGTGCCAGCAGTTTACCACACGGCGGACAGGAGGTTACCTTC. This sequence encodes CASSLPHGGQEVTF.

The CDR3 here is CASSQLAGTQPQHF. CDR3 DNA: TGTGCCAGCAGCCAACTGGCAGGCACTCAGCCCCAGCATTTT. The V call is TRBV3-1 (or the pseudogene TRBV3-2), the J call TRBJ1-5; D gene unclear. The germline V gene has CDR1 LGHDT and CDR2 YNNKEL (reference sequence). The CDR3 contains 14 residues. V was pared by 2 bases and J by 6 bases, with 11 bases between.

This chain links TRBV6-1 with TRBJ2-1; 10 bases match TRBD1. Germline-derived CDR1 and CDR2 are MNHNS and SASEGT. The V segment lost 4 bases and the J segment 3 bases; nucleotides outside the gene matches: 9. The CDR3 has 17 residues. CDR3 DNA sequence: TGTGCCAGCAGTGGCACCTCCGGGACAGGGGTCTACAATGAGCAGTTCTTC. It specifies CASSGTSGTGVYNEQFF.

The chain recombines TRBV2 with TRBJ2-1, with TRBD2 matching over 12 bases. The CDR3 contains 18 residues. Germline trimming cut 6 bases from V and 6 bases from J; bases unmatched to any gene: 15. Germline V gives CDR1 SNHLY, CDR2 FYNNEI. The chain's CDR3 is CASSPERVTSGRRNEQFF. As DNA, the CDR3 is TGTGCCAGCAGCCCCGAGCGTGTGACTAGCGGGAGACGCAATGAGCAGTTCTTC. Variable domain in full (rest from reference TRBV2 and TRBJ2-1): EPEVTQTPSHQVTQMGQEVILRCVPISNHLYFYWYRQILGQKVEFLVSFYNNEISEKSEIFDDQFSVERPDGSNFTLKIRSTKLEDSAMYFCASSPERVTSGRRNEQFFGPGTRLTVL.

The sample holds one count of this clone. This sequence joins TRBV6-5 and TRBJ2-1; 12 bases map to TRBD2. V dropped 6 bases and J dropped 5; count of bases not matched to a gene: 5. CDR1 and CDR2 from the germline V gene are MNHEY and SVGAGI. The CDR3 spans 15 residues. The CDR3 sequence is CASRARLAGDNEQFF. The CDR3 DNA reads as TGTGCCAGCAGGGCTCGACTAGCGGGGGACAATGAGCAGTTCTTC.

The chain carries TRBV14 and TRBJ2-4; D is uncertain. The CDR3 is 12 residues long. With 6 bases removed from V and 0 bases from J, the gap between germline ends came to 3 bases. The germline gives CDR1 SGHDN, CDR2 FVKESK. The CDR3 sequence: CASSLAKNIQYF. The CDR3 DNA reads TGTGCCAGCAGTCTAGCCAAAAACATTCAGTACTTC.

A note on this clone: The junction departs from germline at one end; a sequencing error may be responsible. The chain uses TRBV7-7 and TRBJ2-1, with TRBD2 identical over 10 bases. The CDR3 extends over 14 amino acids. CDR1 is SSHAT and CDR2 is FNYEAQ in the germline V gene (reference sequence). CDR3 loop: CASSIGLADNEQFF. CDR3 coding DNA: TGTGCTAGCAGCATTGGACTAGCGGACAATGAGCAGTTCTTC.